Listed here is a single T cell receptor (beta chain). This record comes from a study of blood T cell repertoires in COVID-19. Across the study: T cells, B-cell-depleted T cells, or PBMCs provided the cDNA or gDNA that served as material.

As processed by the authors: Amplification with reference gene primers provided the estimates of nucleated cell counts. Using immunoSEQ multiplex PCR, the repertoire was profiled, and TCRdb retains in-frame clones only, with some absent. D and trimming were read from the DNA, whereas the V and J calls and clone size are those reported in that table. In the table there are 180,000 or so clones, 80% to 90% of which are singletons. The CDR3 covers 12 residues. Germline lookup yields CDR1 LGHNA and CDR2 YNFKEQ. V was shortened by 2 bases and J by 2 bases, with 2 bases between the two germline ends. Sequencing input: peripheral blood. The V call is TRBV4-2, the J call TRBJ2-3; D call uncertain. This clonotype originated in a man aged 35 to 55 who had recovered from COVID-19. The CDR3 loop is CASSQHTDTQYF. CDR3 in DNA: TGTGCCAGCAGCCAACACACAGATACGCAGTATTTT.